The next 26 T cell receptor beta chains were all read from a single sample in a study of cytomegalovirus exposure and HLA in healthy donors (dated by TCRdb to about 2017). The protocol used for the library was the immunoSEQ multiplex PCR assay. The multiplex PCR relied on a mix of 60 forward primers for TCR Vbeta segments and 13 reverse primers for TCR Jbeta segments. TCRdb took over this immuneACCESS table, retaining in-frame rearrangements with V and J assigned. Such tables are incomplete; in checked studies, under half of the missing clones stem from an unresolved V gene, and the remainder is unexplained. Per the sample table, the count is about 140,000 clones. About 2.2% of the sample belongs to the ten largest clones. Source material: PBMCs. The receptors shown here come from a woman aged 18-30 years in good health and CMV-seronegative.

The J gene is TRBJ2-7, the V gene TRBV4-1; TRBD1 aligns across 7 bases. CDR1 MGHRA and CDR2 YSYEKL come from the germline V gene. V trimming: 5 bases; J trimming: 2 bases; junction bases outside the gene matches: 9. CDR3 length equals 15 residues. The CDR3 loop is CASSFRTGATYEQYF. CDR3 coding DNA: TGCGCCAGCAGCTTCCGGACAGGAGCCACCTACGAGCAGTACTTC.

The chain uses TRBV14 and TRBJ2-1; TRBD1 matches 7 bases. This CDR3 spans 15 amino acids. Germline CDR1 SGHDN, CDR2 FVKESK. V dropped 4 bases and J dropped 3; count of bases not matched to a gene: 6. CDR3 coding DNA: TGTGCCAGCAGCCCGAGGGCAGGGGGCTACAATGAGCAGTTCTTC. Protein product: CASSPRAGGYNEQFF.

The chain has TRBV18 and TRBJ1-2; D unresolved. CDR3 length equals 14 residues. Trimming pared 0 bases from V and 8 bases from J, leaving 13 bases between. The germline CDR1 and CDR2 sequences are KGHSH and LQKENI. CDR3 protein: CASSPPSRQGGYTF. The CDR3 DNA is TGTGCCAGCTCACCACCGTCCAGACAAGGAGGCTACACCTTC. Full variable domain (remainder filled in from reference TRBV18 and TRBJ1-2): NAGVMQNPRHLVRRRGQEARLRCSPMKGHSHVYWYRQLPEEGLKFMVYLQKENIIDESGMPKERFSAEFPKEGPSILRIQQVVRGDSAAYFCASSPPSRQGGYTFGSGTRLTVV.

V gene TRBV19 combines with J gene TRBJ1-1; D is uncertain. This CDR3 comprises 14 residues. CDR1 is LNHDA and CDR2 is SQIVND in the germline V gene (reference sequence). V was shortened by 2 bases and J by 2 bases, with 9 bases between the two germline ends. The CDR3 DNA reads as TGTGCCAGTAGTATACGGAGCCCAAACACTGAAGCTTTCTTT. It codes for CASSIRSPNTEAFF.

The chain uses TRBV6-1 and TRBJ1-2, with TRBD1 as a possible D gene (6 bases). V was trimmed by 10 bases and J by 4 bases, leaving 22 bases between them. CDR3 length equals 15 residues. CDR1 is MNHNS and CDR2 is SASEGT in the germline V gene. The CDR3 nucleotides read TGTGCCACCGGACGGGAGGGGGTTTCTCTCTATGGCTACACCTTC. Translated: CATGREGVSLYGYTF.

The V gene is TRBV14, the J gene TRBJ2-2; 9 bases match TRBD1. Unmatched junction bases numbered 10, after V lost 8 bases and J lost 3 bases. Germline CDR1 reads SGHDN; CDR2 reads FVKESK. There are 16 residues in the CDR3. The CDR3 spells CASGIQGAVDTGELFF. CDR3 DNA: TGTGCCAGCGGCATACAGGGGGCGGTGGACACCGGGGAGCTGTTTTTT.

V is TRBV7-9 and J is TRBJ1-5; the D gene is possibly TRBD1 (6 bases). Germline lookup yields CDR1 SEHNR and CDR2 FQNEAQ (reference sequence). The CDR3 sequence is 14 residues long. With 1 base removed from V and 9 bases from J, the gap between germline ends came to 13 bases. This chain's CDR3 is CASSLGRGTGPQHF. CDR3 bases: TGTGCCAGCAGCTTAGGCAGGGGCACTGGGCCCCAGCATTTT.

The CDR3 region is CASSQDRNSPLHF. CDR3 DNA: TGTGCCAGCAGCCAAGATCGGAATTCACCCCTCCACTTT. The J gene is TRBJ1-6, the V gene TRBV16; D gene unclear. The CDR3 is 13 amino acids. Between the trimmed V and J ends, which lost 2 bases and 7 bases, there was a span of 6 bases. CDR1 and CDR2 (germline): KGHSY, FQNENV.

The rearrangement joins TRBV7-3 to TRBJ2-1, with 7 bases identical to TRBD2. The V segment lost 2 bases and the J segment 6 bases; nucleotides outside the gene matches: 7. The CDR3 consists of 15 residues. The germline gives CDR1 SGHTA, CDR2 FQGTGA. The CDR3 DNA reads as TGTGCCAGCAGCTTATGGGCGGGAGAGGGCAATGAGCAGTTCTTC. As protein: CASSLWAGEGNEQFF.

The chain uses TRBV7-8 and TRBJ2-2; 9 bases are a match to TRBD2. The CDR3 covers 18 residues. CDR1 SGHVS and CDR2 FQNEAQ come from the germline V gene. V shed 1 base and J 2 bases; nucleotides not matched to a gene: 8. CDR3 nucleotides: TGTGCCAGCAGCTTAGGCCCTCTTCTAGCGGGAAACACCGGGGAGCTGTTTTTT. The encoded protein is CASSLGPLLAGNTGELFF.

The rearrangement joins TRBV2 to TRBJ2-3; the match to TRBD1 covers 7 bases. The CDR3 totals 16 residues. V was clipped by 6 bases and J by 0 bases; unmatched bases: 9. Germline V gene sequence: CDR1 SNHLY, CDR2 FYNNEI. CDR3 coding DNA: TGTGCCAGCAGCGAGGACAGGACACCTAGCACAGATACGCAGTATTTT. Translating it yields CASSEDRTPSTDTQYF.

V usage is TRBV18 and J usage is TRBJ2-3; D may be TRBD2 (5 bases). The CDR3 is 17 residues long. The ends were cut back, 0 bases at V and 4 bases at J, with 17 bases in the middle. In germline, CDR1 is KGHSH, CDR2 LQKENI. CDR3 protein: CASSPPSTGLVADTQYF. CDR3 bases: TGTGCCAGCTCACCACCTTCCACGGGGTTAGTGGCAGATACGCAGTATTTT. Combining the CDR3 with reference TRBV18 and TRBJ2-3 gives the whole variable domain NAGVMQNPRHLVRRRGQEARLRCSPMKGHSHVYWYRQLPEEGLKFMVYLQKENIIDESGMPKERFSAEFPKEGPSILRIQQVVRGDSAAYFCASSPPSTGLVADTQYFGPGTRLTVL.

The gene calls are TRBV5-4 and TRBJ2-3, with 9 bases matching TRBD2. Trimming took 4 bases from V and 2 from J; bases not matched to a gene: 11. The CDR3 is 17 amino acids. Germline CDR1 reads SGHNT; CDR2 reads YYREEE (reference sequence). CDR3 bases: TGTGCCAGCAGCCCCGGGGGGCTAGCGGGATACACAGATACGCAGTATTTT. This encodes CASSPGGLAGYTDTQYF.

The genes are TRBV11-3 and TRBJ1-4; no reliable D call. The CDR3 totals 16 residues. Trimming left V 5 bases short and J 1 base short, with 14 bases between. Germline CDR1 reads SGHNT; CDR2 reads YENEEA. In nucleotides, the CDR3 is TGTGCCAGCAGCCCCGGGATAGAGGGAACTAATGAAAAACTGTTTTTT. It is translated as CASSPGIEGTNEKLFF.

V gene TRBV5-6 combines with J gene TRBJ2-3, with TRBD2 identical over 9 bases. With 3 bases clipped from V and 5 bases from J, the junction kept 10 bases outside the gene matches. Germline CDR1 and CDR2: SGHDT and YYEEEE. There are 16 residues in the CDR3. CDR3 sequence reads: CASSSPGLAKGDTQYF. CDR3 DNA sequence: TGTGCCAGCAGCTCCCCGGGACTAGCTAAGGGAGATACGCAGTATTTT.

V and J are TRBV4-2 and TRBJ2-1; D may be TRBD2 (6 bases). The CDR3 consists of 15 residues. Per the germline V gene, CDR1 is LGHNA and CDR2 is YNFKEQ. V dropped 2 bases and J dropped 2 bases, with 10 bases sitting between them. The CDR3 spells CASSQPTSPYNEQFF. Here the CDR3 DNA reads TGTGCCAGCAGCCAACCGACTAGTCCCTACAATGAGCAGTTCTTC.

This sequence joins TRBV2 and TRBJ2-1; 11 positions match TRBD2. V dropped 6 bases and J dropped 7; count of bases not matched to a gene: 8. CDR1 is SNHLY and CDR2 is FYNNEI in the germline V gene. The CDR3 covers 15 residues. For the CDR3, the DNA is TGTGCCAGCAGCTTAGCGGGAGGGCCTGGGAATGAGCAGTTCTTC. Amino acids: CASSLAGGPGNEQFF.

J is TRBJ2-1 and V is TRBV30, with 10 bases matching TRBD2. Germline V gives CDR1 GTSNPN, CDR2 SVGIG (reference sequence). Unmatched junction bases numbered 17, after V lost 2 bases and J lost 4 bases. This CDR3 comprises 19 residues. CDR3 in DNA: TGTGCCTGGAGTCCCAGCCCACTCGTTACTAGCGGGGAGTACAATGAGCAGTTCTTC. It codes for CAWSPSPLVTSGEYNEQFF. Using reference TRBV30 and TRBJ2-1 for the parts outside the CDR3, the full variable domain is SQTIHQWPATLVQPVGSPLSLECTVEGTSNPNLYWYRQAAGRGLQLLFYSVGIGQISSEVPQNLSASRPQDRQFILSSKKLLLSDSGFYLCAWSPSPLVTSGEYNEQFFGPGTRLTVL.

This chain uses TRBV19 with TRBJ1-3; D uncertain. The CDR3 covers 15 residues. Per the germline V gene, CDR1 is LNHDA and CDR2 is SQIVND (reference sequence). V lost 4 bases to trimming and J lost 2 bases, with 12 bases between them. The chain's CDR3 is CASSTTISPGNTIYF. The CDR3 nucleotides read TGTGCCAGTAGTACTACCATCTCACCTGGAAACACCATATATTTT.

This rearrangement joins TRBV6-5 to TRBJ2-2, with 11 bases aligning to TRBD1. Germline V lookup: CDR1 MNHEY, CDR2 SVGAGI. This CDR3 has 14 residues. After removal of 6 bases from V and 6 bases from J, the junction contained 3 bases not matched to a gene. The CDR3: CASRGQGAAGELFF. The CDR3 DNA sequence: TGTGCCAGCAGAGGACAGGGGGCGGCCGGGGAGCTGTTTTTT.

The chain joins TRBV4-1 to TRBJ2-5; 8 nucleotides line up with TRBD1. Gene TRBJ2-7 matches the end of the DNA better, so the J call may be wrong. The CDR3 extends over 15 amino acids. Per the germline V gene, CDR1 is MGHRA and CDR2 is YSYEKL. The CDR3 region is CASSQAAGGIYEQYF. The CDR3 region has the DNA TGCGCCAGCAGCCAAGCGGCAGGGGGCATATACGAGCAGTACTTC.

This chain joins TRBV11-2 and TRBJ1-1; 12 bases line up with TRBD1. V was pared by 0 bases and J by 4 bases, with 12 bases of the junction left unmatched. CDR3 length: 19 residues. CDR1 is SGHAT, CDR2 FQNNGV, per germline. The DNA of the CDR3 is TGTGCCAGCAGCTTAGAGATCTGGGACAGGGGGCACTCGGGCACTGAAGCTTTCTTT. It specifies CASSLEIWDRGHSGTEAFF.

The chain carries TRBV19 and TRBJ1-1; a possible D gene is TRBD1 (5 bases). The CDR3 is 15 amino acids. V shed 3 bases and J shed 0 bases, with 11 bases lying between them. CDR1 is LNHDA and CDR2 is SQIVND in the germline V gene (reference sequence). This CDR3 reads CASSILGAMNTEAFF. CDR3 nucleotide sequence: TGTGCCAGTAGTATCTTAGGGGCAATGAACACTGAAGCTTTCTTT.

J is TRBJ1-2 and V is TRBV19, with D possibly TRBD1 on 6 matching bases. The germline gives CDR1 LNHDA, CDR2 SQIVND (reference sequence). The V gene lost 6 bases and the J gene lost 4 bases, with 15 bases spanning the gap. This CDR3 has 14 residues. CDR3 nucleotide sequence: TGTGCCAGTAGAAGGGAGGGCAGGGGCTATGGCTACACCTTC. It specifies CASRREGRGYGYTF.

The chain has TRBV2 and TRBJ2-5; 11 bases line up with TRBD2. The ends lost 4 bases at V and 5 bases at J; junction bases unmatched: 12. Germline CDR1 and CDR2: SNHLY and FYNNEI. The CDR3 has 17 amino acids. The CDR3 loop is CASSGKRITSGSETQYF. Written as DNA, the CDR3 is TGTGCCAGCAGTGGAAAGCGGATCACTAGCGGGAGCGAGACCCAGTACTTC. Supplemented by reference TRBV2 and TRBJ2-5, the full variable domain reads EPEVTQTPSHQVTQMGQEVILRCVPISNHLYFYWYRQILGQKVEFLVSFYNNEISEKSEIFDDQFSVERPDGSNFTLKIRSTKLEDSAMYFCASSGKRITSGSETQYFGPGTRLLVL.

The chain has TRBV29-1 and TRBJ1-1, with D maybe TRBD1 (5 bases). V gave up 1 base and J gave up 4 bases, with 10 bases separating them. The CDR3 is 13 amino acids. Germline loops: CDR1 SQVTM, CDR2 ANQGSEA. The CDR3 coding sequence is TGCAGCGTTGAAGTAGGGGTTGGCACTGAAGCTTTCTTT. It specifies CSVEVGVGTEAFF.